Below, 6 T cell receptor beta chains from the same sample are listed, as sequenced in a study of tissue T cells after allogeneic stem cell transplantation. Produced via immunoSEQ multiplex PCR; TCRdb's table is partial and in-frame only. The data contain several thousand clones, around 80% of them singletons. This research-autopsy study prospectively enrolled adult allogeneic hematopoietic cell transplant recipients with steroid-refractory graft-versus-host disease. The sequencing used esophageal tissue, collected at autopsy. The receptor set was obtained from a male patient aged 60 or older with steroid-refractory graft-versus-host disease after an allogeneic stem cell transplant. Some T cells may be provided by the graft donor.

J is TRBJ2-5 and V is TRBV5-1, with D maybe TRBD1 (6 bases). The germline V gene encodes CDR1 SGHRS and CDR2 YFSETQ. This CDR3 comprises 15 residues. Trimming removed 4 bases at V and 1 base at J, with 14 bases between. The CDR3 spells CASSSGEGVQETQYF. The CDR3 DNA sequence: TGCGCCAGCAGCAGTGGAGAGGGGGTCCAAGAGACCCAGTACTTC.

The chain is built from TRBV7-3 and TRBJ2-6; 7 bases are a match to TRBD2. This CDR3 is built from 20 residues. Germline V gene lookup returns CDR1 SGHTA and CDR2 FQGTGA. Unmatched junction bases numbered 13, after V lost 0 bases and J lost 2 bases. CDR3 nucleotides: TGTGCCAGCAGCTTAACGCCGCTAGCGGACAAGGAGGCTGGGGCCAACGTCCTGACTTTC. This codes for CASSLTPLADKEAGANVLTF.

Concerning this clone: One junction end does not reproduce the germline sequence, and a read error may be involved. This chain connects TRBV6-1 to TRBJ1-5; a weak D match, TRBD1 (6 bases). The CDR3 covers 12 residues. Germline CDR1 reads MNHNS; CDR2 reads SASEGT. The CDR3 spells CASGDRPQPQHF. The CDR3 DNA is TGTGCCAGCGGTGACAGGCCTCAGCCCCAGCATTTT.

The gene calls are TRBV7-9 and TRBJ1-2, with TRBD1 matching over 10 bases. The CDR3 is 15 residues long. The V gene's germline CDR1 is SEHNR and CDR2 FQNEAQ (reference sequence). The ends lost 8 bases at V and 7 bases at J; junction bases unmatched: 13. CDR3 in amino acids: CASSEEDRGYSGYTF. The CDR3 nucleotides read TGTGCCAGCTCTGAGGAGGACAGGGGGTATAGTGGCTACACCTTC.

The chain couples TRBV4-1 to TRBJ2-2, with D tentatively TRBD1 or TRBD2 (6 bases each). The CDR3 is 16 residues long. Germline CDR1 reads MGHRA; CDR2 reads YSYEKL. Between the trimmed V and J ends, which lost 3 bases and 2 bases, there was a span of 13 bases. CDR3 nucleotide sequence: TGCGCCAGCAGCCATGTTGGGGGGCTAAACACCGGGGAGCTGTTTTTT. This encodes CASSHVGGLNTGELFF.

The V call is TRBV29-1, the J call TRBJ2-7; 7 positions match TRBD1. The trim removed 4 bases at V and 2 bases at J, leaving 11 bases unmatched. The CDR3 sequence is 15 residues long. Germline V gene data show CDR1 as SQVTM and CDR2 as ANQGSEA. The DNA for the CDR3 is TGCAGCGTTGGCTCCAGGCGGCAGGGGGCCTACGAGCAGTACTTC. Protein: CSVGSRRQGAYEQYF.